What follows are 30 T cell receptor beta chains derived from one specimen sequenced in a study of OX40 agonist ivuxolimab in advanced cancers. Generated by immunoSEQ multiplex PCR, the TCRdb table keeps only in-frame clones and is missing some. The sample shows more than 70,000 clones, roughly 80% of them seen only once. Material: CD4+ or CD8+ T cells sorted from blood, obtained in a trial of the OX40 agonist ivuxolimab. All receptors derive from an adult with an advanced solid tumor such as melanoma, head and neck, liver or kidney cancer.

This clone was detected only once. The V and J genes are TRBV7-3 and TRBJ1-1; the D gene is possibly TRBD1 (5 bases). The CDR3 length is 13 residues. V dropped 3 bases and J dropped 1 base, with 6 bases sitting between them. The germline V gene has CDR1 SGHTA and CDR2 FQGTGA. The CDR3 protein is CASSLTANTEAFF. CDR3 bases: TGTGCCAGCAGCTTGACAGCGAACACTGAAGCTTTCTTT.

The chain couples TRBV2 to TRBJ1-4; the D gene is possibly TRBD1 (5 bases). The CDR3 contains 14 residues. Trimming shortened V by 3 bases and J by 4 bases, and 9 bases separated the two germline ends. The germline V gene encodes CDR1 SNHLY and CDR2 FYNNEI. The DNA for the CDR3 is TGTGCCAGCAGTGACTGGGGCGGTAATGAAAAACTGTTTTTT. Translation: CASSDWGGNEKLFF. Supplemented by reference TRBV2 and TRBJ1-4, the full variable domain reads EPEVTQTPSHQVTQMGQEVILRCVPISNHLYFYWYRQILGQKVEFLVSFYNNEISEKSEIFDDQFSVERPDGSNFTLKIRSTKLEDSAMYFCASSDWGGNEKLFFGSGTQLSVL.

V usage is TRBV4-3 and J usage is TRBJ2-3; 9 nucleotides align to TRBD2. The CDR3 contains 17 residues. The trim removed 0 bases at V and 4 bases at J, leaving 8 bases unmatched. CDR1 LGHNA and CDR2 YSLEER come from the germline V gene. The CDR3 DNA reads TGCGCCAGCAGCCAAGATTTTAGCGGGAGTTGGGCAGATACGCAGTATTTT. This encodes CASSQDFSGSWADTQYF.

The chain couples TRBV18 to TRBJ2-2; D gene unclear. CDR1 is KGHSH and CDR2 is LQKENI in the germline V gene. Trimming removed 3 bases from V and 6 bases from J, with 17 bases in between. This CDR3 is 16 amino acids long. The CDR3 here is CASSPALPIIPGELFF. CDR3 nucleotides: TGTGCCAGCTCACCTGCATTACCTATTATTCCCGGGGAGCTGTTTTTT.

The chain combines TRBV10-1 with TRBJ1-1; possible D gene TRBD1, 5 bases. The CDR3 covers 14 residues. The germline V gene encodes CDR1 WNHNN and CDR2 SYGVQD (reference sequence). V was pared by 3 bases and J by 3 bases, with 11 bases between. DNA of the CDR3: TGCGCCAGCAGTGATGGAGGGGCGGACACTGAAGCTTTCTTT. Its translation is CASSDGGADTEAFF.

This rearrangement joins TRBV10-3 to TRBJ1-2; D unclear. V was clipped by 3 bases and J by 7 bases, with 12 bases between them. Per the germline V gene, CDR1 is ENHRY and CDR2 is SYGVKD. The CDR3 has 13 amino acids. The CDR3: CAISDPERGGYTF. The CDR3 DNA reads TGTGCCATCAGTGACCCAGAACGGGGTGGCTACACCTTC.

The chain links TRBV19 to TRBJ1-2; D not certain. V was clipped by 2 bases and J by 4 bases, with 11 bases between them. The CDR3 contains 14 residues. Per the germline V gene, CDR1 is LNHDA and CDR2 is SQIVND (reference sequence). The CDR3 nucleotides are TGTGCCAGTAGTATAAGAACAGAACTCTATGGCTACACCTTC. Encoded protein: CASSIRTELYGYTF.

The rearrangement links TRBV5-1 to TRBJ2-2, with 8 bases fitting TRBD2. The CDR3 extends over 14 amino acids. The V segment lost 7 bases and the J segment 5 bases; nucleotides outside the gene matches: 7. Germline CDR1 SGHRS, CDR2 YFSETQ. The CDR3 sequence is CASGWRGETGELFF. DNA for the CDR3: TGCGCCAGCGGATGGCGGGGGGAGACCGGGGAGCTGTTTTTT.

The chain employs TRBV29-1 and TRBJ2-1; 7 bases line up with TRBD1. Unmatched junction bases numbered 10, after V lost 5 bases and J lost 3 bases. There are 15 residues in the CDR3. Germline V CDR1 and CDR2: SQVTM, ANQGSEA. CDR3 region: CSVRGTEEGYNEQFF. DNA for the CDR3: TGCAGCGTTAGAGGGACAGAGGAAGGCTACAATGAGCAGTTCTTC.

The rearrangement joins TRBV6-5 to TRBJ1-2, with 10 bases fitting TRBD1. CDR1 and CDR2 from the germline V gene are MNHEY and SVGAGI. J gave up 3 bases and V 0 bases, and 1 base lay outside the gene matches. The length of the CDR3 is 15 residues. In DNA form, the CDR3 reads TGTGCCAGCAGTTACTCGGGACAGGGGCACTATGGCTACACCTTC. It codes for CASSYSGQGHYGYTF.

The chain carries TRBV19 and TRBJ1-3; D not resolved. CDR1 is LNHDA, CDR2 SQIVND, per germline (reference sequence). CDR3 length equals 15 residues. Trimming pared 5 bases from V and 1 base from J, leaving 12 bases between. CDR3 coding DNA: TGTGCCAGTAGTTACGGACGGGGATCTGGAAACACCATATATTTT. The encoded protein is CASSYGRGSGNTIYF.

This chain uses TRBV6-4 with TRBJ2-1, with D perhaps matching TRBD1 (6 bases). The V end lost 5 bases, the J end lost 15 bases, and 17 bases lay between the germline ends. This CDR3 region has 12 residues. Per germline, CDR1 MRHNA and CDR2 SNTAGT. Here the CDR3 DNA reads TGTGCCAGCAGTCCGGGGACACCCACCTTGTTCTTC. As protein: CASSPGTPTLFF.

CDR3 coding DNA: TGTGCCAGCCGCTCGGGCCCAGATACGCAGTATTTT. Protein sequence: CASRSGPDTQYF. The J gene is TRBJ2-3, the V gene TRBV7-8; D not resolved. Trimming took off 8 bases at V and 4 bases at J, with 10 bases between the two ends. CDR3 length equals 12 residues. CDR1 is SGHVS and CDR2 is FQNEAQ in the germline V gene.

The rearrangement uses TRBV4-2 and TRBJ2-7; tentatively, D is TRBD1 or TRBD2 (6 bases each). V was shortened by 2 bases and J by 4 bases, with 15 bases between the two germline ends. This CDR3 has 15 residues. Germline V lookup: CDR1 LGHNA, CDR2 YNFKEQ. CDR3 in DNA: TGTGCCAGCAGCCAATCAGCAGGGGAGGTTTACGAGCAGTACTTC. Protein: CASSQSAGEVYEQYF.

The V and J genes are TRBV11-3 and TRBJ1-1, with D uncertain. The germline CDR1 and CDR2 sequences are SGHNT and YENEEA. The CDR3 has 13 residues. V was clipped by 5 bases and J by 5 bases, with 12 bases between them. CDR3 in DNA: TGTGCCAGCAGCCCTGCGAGGCGGACTGAAGCTTTCTTT. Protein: CASSPARRTEAFF.

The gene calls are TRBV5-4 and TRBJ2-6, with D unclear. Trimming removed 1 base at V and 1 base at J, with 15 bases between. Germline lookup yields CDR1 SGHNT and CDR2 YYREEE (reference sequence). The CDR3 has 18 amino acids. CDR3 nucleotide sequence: TGTGCCAGCAGCTTGTACGCGCACGGGCCATCTGGGGCCAACGTCCTGACTTTC. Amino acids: CASSLYAHGPSGANVLTF.

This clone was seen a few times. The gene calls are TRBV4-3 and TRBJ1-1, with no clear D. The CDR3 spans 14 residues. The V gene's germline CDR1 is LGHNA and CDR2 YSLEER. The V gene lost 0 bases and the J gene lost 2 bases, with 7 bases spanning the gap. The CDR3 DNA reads TGCGCCAGCAGCCAAGAACAGTTTAACACTGAAGCTTTCTTT. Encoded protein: CASSQEQFNTEAFF.

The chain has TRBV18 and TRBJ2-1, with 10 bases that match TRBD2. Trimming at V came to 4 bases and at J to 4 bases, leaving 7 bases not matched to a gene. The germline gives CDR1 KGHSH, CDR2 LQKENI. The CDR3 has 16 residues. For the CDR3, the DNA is TGTGCCAGCTCACTACTCGGACTAGCGGTTTACAATGAGCAGTTCTTC. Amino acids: CASSLLGLAVYNEQFF.

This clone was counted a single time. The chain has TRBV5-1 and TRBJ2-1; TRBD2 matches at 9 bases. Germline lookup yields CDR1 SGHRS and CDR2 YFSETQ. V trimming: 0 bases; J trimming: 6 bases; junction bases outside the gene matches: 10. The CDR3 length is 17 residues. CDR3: CASSLGSGSLLSNEQFF. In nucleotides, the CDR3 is TGCGCCAGCAGCTTGGGTAGCGGGAGCCTTCTAAGCAATGAGCAGTTCTTC.

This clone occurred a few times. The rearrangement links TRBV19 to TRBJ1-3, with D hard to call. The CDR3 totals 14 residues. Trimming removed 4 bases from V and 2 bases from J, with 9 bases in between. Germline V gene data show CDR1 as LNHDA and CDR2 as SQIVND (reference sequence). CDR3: CASSRGSPGNTIYF. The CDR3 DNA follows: TGTGCCAGTAGTAGGGGTAGCCCTGGAAACACCATATATTTT.

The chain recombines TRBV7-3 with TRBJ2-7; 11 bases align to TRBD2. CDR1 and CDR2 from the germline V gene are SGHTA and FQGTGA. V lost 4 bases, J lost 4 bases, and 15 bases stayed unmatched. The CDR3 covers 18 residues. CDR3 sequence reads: CASSYGLAGGRLGYEQYF. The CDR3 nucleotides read TGTGCCAGCAGCTACGGGCTAGCGGGAGGCCGCTTGGGGTACGAGCAGTACTTC. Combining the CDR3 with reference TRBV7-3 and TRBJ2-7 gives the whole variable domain GAGVSQTPSNKVTEKGKYVELRCDPISGHTALYWYRQSLGQGPEFLIYFQGTGAADDSGLPNDRFFAVRPEGSVSTLKIQRTERGDSAVYLCASSYGLAGGRLGYEQYFGPGTRLTVT.

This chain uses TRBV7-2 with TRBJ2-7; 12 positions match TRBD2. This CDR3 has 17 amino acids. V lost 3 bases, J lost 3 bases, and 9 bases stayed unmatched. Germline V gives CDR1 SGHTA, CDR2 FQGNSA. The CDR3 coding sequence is TGTGCCAGCAGCTTTATGACTAGCGGGAGCGGGGGCTACGAGCAGTACTTC. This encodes CASSFMTSGSGGYEQYF.

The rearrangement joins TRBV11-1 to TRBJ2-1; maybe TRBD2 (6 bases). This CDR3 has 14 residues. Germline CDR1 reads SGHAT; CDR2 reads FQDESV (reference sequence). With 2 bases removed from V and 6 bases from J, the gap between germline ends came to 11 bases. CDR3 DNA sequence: TGTGCCAGCAGCTTAAACGGGAGAAGCAATGAGCAGTTCTTC. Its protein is CASSLNGRSNEQFF.

CDR3: CASSQDVGTASYEQYF. CDR3 bases: TGCGCCAGCAGCCAAGATGTTGGGACCGCATCCTACGAGCAGTACTTC. The chain links TRBV4-3 to TRBJ2-7; tentatively, D is TRBD1 or TRBD2 (5 bases each). CDR3 length: 16 amino acids. Trimming left V 0 bases short and J 1 base short, with 13 bases between. Germline V gene sequence: CDR1 LGHNA, CDR2 YSLEER.

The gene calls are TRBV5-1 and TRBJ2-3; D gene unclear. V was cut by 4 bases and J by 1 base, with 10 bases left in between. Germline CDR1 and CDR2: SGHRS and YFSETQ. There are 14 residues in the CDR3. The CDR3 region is CASSDRVGTDTQYF. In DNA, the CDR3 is TGCGCCAGCAGCGACCGGGTCGGCACAGATACGCAGTATTTT. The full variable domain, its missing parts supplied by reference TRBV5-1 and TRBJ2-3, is KAGVTQTPRYLIKTRGQQVTLSCSPISGHRSVSWYQQTPGQGLQFLFEYFSETQRNKGNFPGRFSGRQFSNSRSEMNVSTLELGDSALYLCASSDRVGTDTQYFGPGTRLTVL.

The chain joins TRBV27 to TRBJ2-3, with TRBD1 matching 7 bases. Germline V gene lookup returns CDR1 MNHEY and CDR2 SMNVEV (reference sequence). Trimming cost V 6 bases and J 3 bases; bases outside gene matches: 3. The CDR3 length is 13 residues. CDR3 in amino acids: CASRTGQTDTQYF. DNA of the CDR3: TGTGCCAGCAGGACAGGGCAAACAGATACGCAGTATTTT.

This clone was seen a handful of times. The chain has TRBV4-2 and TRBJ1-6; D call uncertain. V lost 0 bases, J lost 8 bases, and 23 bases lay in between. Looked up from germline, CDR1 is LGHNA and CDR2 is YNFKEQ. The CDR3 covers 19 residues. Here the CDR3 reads CASSQDGPYRAEYDSPLHF. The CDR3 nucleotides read TGTGCCAGCAGCCAAGATGGCCCCTATAGGGCGGAGTACGATTCACCCCTCCACTTT.

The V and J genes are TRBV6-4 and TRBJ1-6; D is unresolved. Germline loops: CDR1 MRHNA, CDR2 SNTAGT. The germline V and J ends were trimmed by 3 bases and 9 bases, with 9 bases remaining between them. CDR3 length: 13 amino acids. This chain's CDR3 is CASSESPGSPLHF. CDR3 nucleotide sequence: TGTGCCAGCAGTGAAAGTCCGGGTTCACCCCTCCACTTT.

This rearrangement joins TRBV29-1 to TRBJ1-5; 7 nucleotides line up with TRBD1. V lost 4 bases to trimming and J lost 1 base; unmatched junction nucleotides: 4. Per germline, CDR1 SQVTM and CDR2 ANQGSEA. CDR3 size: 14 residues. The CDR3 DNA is TGCAGCGTTGCACAGGGGAACAGCAATCAGCCCCAGCATTTT. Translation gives CSVAQGNSNQPQHF.

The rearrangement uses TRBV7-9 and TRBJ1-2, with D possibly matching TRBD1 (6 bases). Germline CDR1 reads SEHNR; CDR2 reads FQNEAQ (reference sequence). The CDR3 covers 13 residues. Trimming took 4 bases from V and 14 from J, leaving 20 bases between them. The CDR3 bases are TGTGCCAGCAGCTCCTCGGGGGCAGGGAAGGTAACCTTC. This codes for CASSSSGAGKVTF.